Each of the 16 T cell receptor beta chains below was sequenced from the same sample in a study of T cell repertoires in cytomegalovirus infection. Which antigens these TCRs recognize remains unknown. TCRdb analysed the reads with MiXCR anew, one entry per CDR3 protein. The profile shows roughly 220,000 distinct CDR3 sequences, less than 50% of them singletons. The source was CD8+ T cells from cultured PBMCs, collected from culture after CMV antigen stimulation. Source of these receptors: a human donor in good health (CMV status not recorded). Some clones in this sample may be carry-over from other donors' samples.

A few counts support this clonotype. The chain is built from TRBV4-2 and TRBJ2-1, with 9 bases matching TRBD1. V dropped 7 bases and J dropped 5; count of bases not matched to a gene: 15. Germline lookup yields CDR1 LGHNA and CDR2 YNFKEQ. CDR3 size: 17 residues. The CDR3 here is CASTASSGTGWDNEQFF. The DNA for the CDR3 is TGTGCCAGCACAGCCTCAAGCGGGACAGGGTGGGACAATGAGCAGTTCTTC.

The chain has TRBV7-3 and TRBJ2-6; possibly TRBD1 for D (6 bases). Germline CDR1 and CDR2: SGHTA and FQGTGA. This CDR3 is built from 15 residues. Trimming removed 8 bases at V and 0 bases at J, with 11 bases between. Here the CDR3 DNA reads TGTGCCAGCGGGACACTGGGCTCTGGGGCCAACGTCCTGACTTTC. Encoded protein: CASGTLGSGANVLTF.

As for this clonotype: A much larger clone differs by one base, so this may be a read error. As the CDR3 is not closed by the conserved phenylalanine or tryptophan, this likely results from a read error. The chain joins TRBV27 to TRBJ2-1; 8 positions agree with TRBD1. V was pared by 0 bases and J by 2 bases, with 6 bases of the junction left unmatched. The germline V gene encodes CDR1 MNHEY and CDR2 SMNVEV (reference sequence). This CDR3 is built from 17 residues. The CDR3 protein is CASSLSAGGPTYNEQFL. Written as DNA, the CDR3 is TGTGCCAGCAGTTTATCGGCAGGGGGCCCAACCTACAATGAGCAGTTCCTC.

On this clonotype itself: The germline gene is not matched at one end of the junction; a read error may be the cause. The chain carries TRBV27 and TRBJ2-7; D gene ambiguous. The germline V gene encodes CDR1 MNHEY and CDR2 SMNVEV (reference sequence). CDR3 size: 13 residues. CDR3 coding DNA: TGTGCCAGAAGTTTCTCTTCATCCTACGAGCAGTACTTC. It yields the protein CARSFSSSYEQYF.

CDR3 DNA sequence: TGTGCCAGCAGTGAGGGCATGGGGCCCTATGGCTACACCTTC. It codes for CASSEGMGPYGYTF. The rearrangement links TRBV2 to TRBJ1-2; D might be TRBD1 (5 bases). The ends were cut back, 3 bases at V and 4 bases at J, with 12 bases in the middle. CDR1 and CDR2 from the germline V gene are SNHLY and FYNNEI. The CDR3 runs to 14 residues.

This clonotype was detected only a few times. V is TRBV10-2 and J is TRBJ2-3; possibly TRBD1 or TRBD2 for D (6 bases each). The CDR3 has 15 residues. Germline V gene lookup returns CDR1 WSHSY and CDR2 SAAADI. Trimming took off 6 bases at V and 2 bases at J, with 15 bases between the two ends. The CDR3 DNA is TGCGCCAGCAGGTATGGAGGGGGGCCCACAGATACGCAGTATTTT. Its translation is CASRYGGGPTDTQYF.

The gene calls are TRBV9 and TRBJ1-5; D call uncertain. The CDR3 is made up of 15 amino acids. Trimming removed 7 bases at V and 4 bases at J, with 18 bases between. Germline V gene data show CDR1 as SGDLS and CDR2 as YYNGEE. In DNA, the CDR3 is TGTGCCAGCTCCGCCGGTAGACAACAAAATCAGCCCCAGCATTTT. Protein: CASSAGRQQNQPQHF.

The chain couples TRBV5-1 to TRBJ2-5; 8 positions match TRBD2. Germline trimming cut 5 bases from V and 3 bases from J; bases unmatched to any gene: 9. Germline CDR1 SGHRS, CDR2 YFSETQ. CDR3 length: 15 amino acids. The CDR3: CASRYPGLGEETQYF. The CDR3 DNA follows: TGCGCCAGCAGGTATCCGGGACTAGGAGAAGAGACCCAGTACTTC.

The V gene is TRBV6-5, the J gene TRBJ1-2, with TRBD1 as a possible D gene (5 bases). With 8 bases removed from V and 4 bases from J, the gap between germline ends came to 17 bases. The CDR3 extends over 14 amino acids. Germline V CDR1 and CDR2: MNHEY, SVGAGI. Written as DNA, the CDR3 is TGTGCCAGCGGGCCGAGGGGCAGCGGCTATGGCTACACCTTC. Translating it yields CASGPRGSGYGYTF.

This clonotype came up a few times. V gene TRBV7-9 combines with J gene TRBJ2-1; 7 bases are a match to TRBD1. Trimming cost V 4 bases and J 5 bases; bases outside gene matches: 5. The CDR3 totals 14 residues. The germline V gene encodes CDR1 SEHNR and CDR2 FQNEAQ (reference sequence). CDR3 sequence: CASSSNRGHNEQFF. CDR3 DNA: TGTGCCAGCAGCTCGAACAGGGGACACAATGAGCAGTTCTTC.

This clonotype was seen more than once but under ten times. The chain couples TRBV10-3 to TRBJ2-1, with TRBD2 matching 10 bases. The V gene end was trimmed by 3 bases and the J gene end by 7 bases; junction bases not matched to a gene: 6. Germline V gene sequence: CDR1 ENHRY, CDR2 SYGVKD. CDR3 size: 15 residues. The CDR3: CAISDGTSAGNEQFF. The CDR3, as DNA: TGTGCCATCAGTGATGGGACTAGCGCTGGGAATGAGCAGTTCTTC.

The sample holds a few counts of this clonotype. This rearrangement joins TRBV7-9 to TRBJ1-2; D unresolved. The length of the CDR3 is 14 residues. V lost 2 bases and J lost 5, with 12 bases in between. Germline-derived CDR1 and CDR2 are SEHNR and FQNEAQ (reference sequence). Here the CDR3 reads CASSLNDPRYGYTF. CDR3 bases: TGTGCCAGCAGCTTAAACGACCCCCGATATGGCTACACCTTC.

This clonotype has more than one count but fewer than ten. The chain's CDR3 is CASSPLAGGNTQYF. The CDR3 DNA is TGTGCCAGCAGCCCTTTAGCGGGGGGAAATACGCAGTATTTT. The V and J genes are TRBV7-2 and TRBJ2-3; 10 bases align to TRBD2. The CDR3 runs 14 residues. The ends lost 5 bases at V and 7 bases at J; junction bases unmatched: 6. Per the germline V gene, CDR1 is SGHTA and CDR2 is FQGNSA. The whole variable domain, remainder taken from reference TRBV7-2 and TRBJ2-3, is GAGVSQSPSNKVTEKGKDVELRCDPISGHTALYWYRQSLGQGLEFLIYFQGNSAPDKSGLPSDRFSAERTGGSVSTLTIQRTQQEDSAVYLCASSPLAGGNTQYFGPGTRLTVL.

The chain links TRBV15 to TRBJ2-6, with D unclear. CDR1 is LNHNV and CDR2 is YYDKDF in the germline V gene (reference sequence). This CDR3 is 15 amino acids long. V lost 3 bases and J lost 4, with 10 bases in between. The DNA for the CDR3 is TGTGCCACCAGCAGGGAAGGGTCCGGGGCCAACGTCCTGACTTTC. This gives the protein CATSREGSGANVLTF. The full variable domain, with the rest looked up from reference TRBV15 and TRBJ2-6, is DAMVIQNPRYQVTQFGKPVTLSCSQTLNHNVMYWYQQKSSQAPKLLFHYYDKDFNNEADTPDNFQSRRPNTSFCFLDIRSPGLGDTAMYLCATSREGSGANVLTFGAGSRLTVL.

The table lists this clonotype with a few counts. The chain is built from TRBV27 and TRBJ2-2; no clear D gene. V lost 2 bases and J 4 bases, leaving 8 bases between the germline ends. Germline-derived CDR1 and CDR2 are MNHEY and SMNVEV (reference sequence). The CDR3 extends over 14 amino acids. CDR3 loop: CASSLGWRTGELFF. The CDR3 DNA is TGTGCCAGCAGTTTAGGGTGGCGCACCGGGGAGCTGTTTTTT.

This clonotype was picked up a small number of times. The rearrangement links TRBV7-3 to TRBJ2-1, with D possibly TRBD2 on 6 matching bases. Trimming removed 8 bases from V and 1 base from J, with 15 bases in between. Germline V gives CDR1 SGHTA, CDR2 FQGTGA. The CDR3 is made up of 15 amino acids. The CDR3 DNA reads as TGTGCCAGCTCAACCGGGGCGGGATCCTACAATGAGCAGTTCTTC. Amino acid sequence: CASSTGAGSYNEQFF.